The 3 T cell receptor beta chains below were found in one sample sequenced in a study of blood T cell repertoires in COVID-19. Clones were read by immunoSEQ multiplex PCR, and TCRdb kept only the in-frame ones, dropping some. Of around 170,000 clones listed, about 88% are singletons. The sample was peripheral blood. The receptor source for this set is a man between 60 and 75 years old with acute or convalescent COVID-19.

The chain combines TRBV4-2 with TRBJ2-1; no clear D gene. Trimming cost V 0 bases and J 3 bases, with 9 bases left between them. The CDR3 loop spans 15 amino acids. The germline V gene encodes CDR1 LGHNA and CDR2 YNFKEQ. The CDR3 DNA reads TGTGCCAGCAGCCAAGATGCAGGTATCTACAATGAGCAGTTCTTC. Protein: CASSQDAGIYNEQFF.

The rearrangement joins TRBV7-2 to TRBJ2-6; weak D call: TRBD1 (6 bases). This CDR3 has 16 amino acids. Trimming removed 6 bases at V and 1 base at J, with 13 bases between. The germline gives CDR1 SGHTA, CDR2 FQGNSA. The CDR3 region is CASRVTGISGANVLTF. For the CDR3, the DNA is TGTGCCAGCAGGGTAACAGGGATTTCTGGGGCCAACGTCCTGACTTTC.

The CDR3 DNA is TGTGCCAGCAGTTTAACCCAGGGTGAATCACCCCTCCACTTT. Translation gives CASSLTQGESPLHF. The V and J genes are TRBV28 and TRBJ1-6; D possibly corresponds to TRBD1 (5 bases). With 2 bases removed from V and 10 bases from J, the gap between germline ends came to 12 bases. This CDR3 is built from 14 residues. Germline V lookup: CDR1 MDHEN, CDR2 SYDVKM.